The 20 T cell receptor beta chains below were found in one sample sequenced in a study of shared clonotypes between healthy human individuals. Repertoires were generated with immunoSEQ multiplex PCR, while TCRdb's copy carries only in-frame clones and drops some. The data show about 380,000 clones, just over 95% seen once. Sequencing used memory CD8+ T cells sorted from blood. The subset is: CD45RO+ cells pooled with CCR7-negative TemRA cells. These receptors were collected from a man under 40 in good health.

V gene TRBV5-4 combines with J gene TRBJ2-5; D is perhaps TRBD1 or TRBD2 (7 bases each). The V gene's germline CDR1 is SGHNT and CDR2 YYREEE (reference sequence). The CDR3 sequence is 14 residues long. V lost 4 bases to trimming and J lost 1 base, with 11 bases between them. In DNA, the CDR3 is TGTGCCAGCAGCCCAGGGGGGGCCCAAGAGACCCAGTACTTC. This sequence encodes CASSPGGAQETQYF. The whole variable domain, remainder taken from reference TRBV5-4 and TRBJ2-5, is ETGVTQSPTHLIKTRGQQVTLRCSSQSGHNTVSWYQQALGQGPQFIFQYYREEENGRGNFPPRFSGLQFPNYSSELNVNALELDDSALYLCASSPGGAQETQYFGPGTRLLVL.

The CDR3 nucleotides are TGTGCCATCAGTGCCCCGGGACAGGGCCACTACGAGCAGTACTTC. It yields the protein CAISAPGQGHYEQYF. This rearrangement joins TRBV10-3 to TRBJ2-7, with TRBD1 matching over 9 bases. With V trimmed by 4 bases and J by 3 bases, 7 bases remained unmatched. This CDR3 has 15 amino acids. Germline V lookup: CDR1 ENHRY, CDR2 SYGVKD.

The gene calls are TRBV27 and TRBJ2-7; 8 bases match TRBD1. Germline loops: CDR1 MNHEY, CDR2 SMNVEV (reference sequence). V dropped 5 bases and J dropped 4; count of bases not matched to a gene: 19. The CDR3 covers 18 residues. Here the CDR3 reads CASSPTVRQGIPPYEQYF. The DNA for the CDR3 is TGTGCCAGCAGTCCTACCGTCCGACAGGGGATCCCCCCGTACGAGCAGTACTTC.

This chain connects TRBV6-6 to TRBJ2-1; the D is unclear. Between the trimmed V and J ends, which lost 0 bases and 6 bases, there was a span of 6 bases. The CDR3 has 13 amino acids. Germline CDR1 reads MNHNY; CDR2 reads SVGAGI (reference sequence). The CDR3 protein is CASSYSSSNEQFF. The DNA for the CDR3 is TGTGCCAGCAGTTACTCGTCTAGCAATGAGCAGTTCTTC.

V and J are TRBV19 and TRBJ2-5; D perhaps matches TRBD1 (5 bases). Germline-derived CDR1 and CDR2 are LNHDA and SQIVND (reference sequence). The CDR3 runs to 13 residues. Trimming took 5 bases from V and 0 from J, leaving 7 bases between them. CDR3 amino acids: CASSQGYQETQYF. DNA for the CDR3: TGTGCCAGTAGTCAGGGATACCAAGAGACCCAGTACTTC.

This sequence joins TRBV18 and TRBJ1-1; TRBD1 aligns across 9 bases. The CDR3 covers 14 residues. Germline CDR1 reads KGHSH; CDR2 reads LQKENI. V shed 1 base and J 8 bases; nucleotides not matched to a gene: 5. The CDR3, as DNA: TGTGCCAGCTCACCACGAAGGACAGGGGAAGAAGCTTTCTTT. Its translation: CASSPRRTGEEAFF.

The chain uses TRBV19 and TRBJ2-6; maybe TRBD1 (6 bases). The germline CDR1 and CDR2 sequences are LNHDA and SQIVND (reference sequence). CDR3 length equals 16 residues. V was clipped by 6 bases and J by 0 bases, with 12 bases between them. This chain's CDR3 is CASSLQGTSGANVLTF. CDR3 nucleotides: TGTGCCAGTAGCTTACAGGGAACCTCTGGGGCCAACGTCCTGACTTTC.

J is TRBJ1-5 and V is TRBV5-1, with D perhaps matching TRBD1 (5 bases). V lost 1 base and J lost 6, with 14 bases in between. The CDR3 is 15 residues long. Germline values: CDR1 SGHRS, CDR2 YFSETQ. The CDR3 DNA reads TGCGCCAGCAGCTTGTGGCCCGGGGCGGGTCAGCCCCAGCATTTT. It codes for CASSLWPGAGQPQHF.

CDR3 loop: CASSLAGGFTDTQYF. In DNA form, the CDR3 reads TGTGCCAGCAGTTTAGCGGGAGGGTTCACAGATACGCAGTATTTT. The rearrangement joins TRBV28 to TRBJ2-3; 9 bases are a match to TRBD2. Germline-derived CDR1 and CDR2 are MDHEN and SYDVKM. J gave up 2 bases and V 2 bases, and 2 bases lay outside the gene matches. The CDR3 spans 15 residues. Full variable domain (missing parts from reference TRBV28 and TRBJ2-3): DVKVTQSSRYLVKRTGEKVFLECVQDMDHENMFWYRQDPGLGLRLIYFSYDVKMKEKGDIPEGYSVSREKKERFSLILESASTNQTSMYLCASSLAGGFTDTQYFGPGTRLTVL.

This chain links TRBV19 with TRBJ2-7; 14 bases are shared with TRBD2. This CDR3 contains 19 residues. Looked up from germline, CDR1 is LNHDA and CDR2 is SQIVND (reference sequence). V was pared by 3 bases and J by 1 base, with 11 bases of the junction left unmatched. The CDR3 region is CASSMTGTSGSVRSYEQYF. The CDR3 DNA reads TGTGCCAGTAGTATGACCGGGACTAGCGGGAGTGTTAGATCCTACGAGCAGTACTTC.

This clone was detected only once. CDR3 sequence (DNA): TGCAGCGCGGGGACAGGGGACTCCGAGCAGTACTTC. Translated: CSAGTGDSEQYF. V gene TRBV29-1 combines with J gene TRBJ2-7; TRBD1 aligns across 10 bases. J was trimmed by 6 bases and V by 7 bases; bases with no gene match: 6. Germline-derived CDR1 and CDR2 are SQVTM and ANQGSEA. The CDR3 consists of 12 residues.

The J gene is TRBJ2-7, the V gene TRBV11-2, with D possibly being TRBD1 (6 bases). The V gene lost 8 bases and the J gene lost 4 bases, with 15 bases spanning the gap. The germline CDR1 and CDR2 sequences are SGHAT and FQNNGV. The CDR3 is made up of 13 amino acids. The CDR3 nucleotides read TGTGCCAGCTCCTACGGGACATTTTACGAGCAGTACTTC. It is translated as CASSYGTFYEQYF.

About this clone: The same CDR3 can be traced to other DNA sequences in this sample. The chain carries TRBV11-2 and TRBJ1-1; D is ambiguous. The V gene lost 5 bases and the J gene lost 0 bases, with 10 bases spanning the gap. From germline, CDR1 is SGHAT and CDR2 FQNNGV. The CDR3 is 14 amino acids. The CDR3 here is CASSLLTVNTEAFF. CDR3 DNA: TGTGCCAGCAGCCTACTCACGGTGAACACTGAAGCTTTCTTT.

The chain employs TRBV11-2 and TRBJ2-6; 8 bases agree with TRBD2. Germline V lookup: CDR1 SGHAT, CDR2 FQNNGV. The CDR3 extends over 18 amino acids. Trimming cost V 1 base and J 0 bases; bases outside gene matches: 5. This chain's CDR3 is CASSLAPLAASGANVLTF. The CDR3 DNA reads TGTGCCAGCAGCTTAGCCCCACTAGCGGCCTCTGGGGCCAACGTCCTGACTTTC.

V is TRBV28 and J is TRBJ2-3; 9 positions agree with TRBD1. CDR1 is MDHEN, CDR2 SYDVKM, per germline. The CDR3 runs to 15 residues. Germline trimming cut 4 bases from V and 3 bases from J; bases unmatched to any gene: 5. The CDR3 spells CASSSSGQGTDTQYF. The CDR3 bases are TGTGCCAGCAGTTCCTCGGGACAGGGAACAGATACGCAGTATTTT.

J is TRBJ2-5 and V is TRBV5-1, with D uncertain. The germline CDR1 and CDR2 sequences are SGHRS and YFSETQ. This CDR3 has 14 residues. The V gene lost 0 bases and the J gene lost 1 base, with 7 bases spanning the gap. Here the CDR3 reads CASSLGWAQETQYF. In DNA, the CDR3 is TGCGCCAGCAGCTTGGGCTGGGCCCAAGAGACCCAGTACTTC. The full variable domain, in which reference TRBV5-1 and TRBJ2-5 provide the parts outside the CDR3, is KAGVTQTPRYLIKTRGQQVTLSCSPISGHRSVSWYQQTPGQGLQFLFEYFSETQRNKGNFPGRFSGRQFSNSRSEMNVSTLELGDSALYLCASSLGWAQETQYFGPGTRLLVL.

This clone was detected only once. V and J are TRBV19 and TRBJ2-7; a weak D match, TRBD2 (6 bases). The CDR3 is 15 amino acids. The V gene lost 6 bases and the J gene lost 2 bases, with 17 bases spanning the gap. Germline V CDR1 and CDR2: LNHDA, SQIVND (reference sequence). CDR3 region: CASRDLARETYEQYF. In DNA form, the CDR3 reads TGTGCCAGTAGAGACCTAGCGAGAGAAACCTACGAGCAGTACTTC.

The chain employs TRBV5-8 and TRBJ2-1; D possibly corresponds to TRBD2 (6 bases). Germline assignment: CDR1 SGHTS and CDR2 YDEGEE. The CDR3 consists of 17 residues. Trimming shortened V by 4 bases and J by 4 bases, and 21 bases separated the two germline ends. This chain's CDR3 is CASSHHPGWGVYNEQFF. The CDR3 nucleotides read TGTGCCAGCAGCCACCACCCGGGATGGGGGGTATACAATGAGCAGTTCTTC.

The chain carries TRBV10-2 and TRBJ1-1; D remains ambiguous. The CDR3 is 12 residues long. V was cut by 2 bases and J by 11 bases, with 12 bases left in between. Germline assignment: CDR1 WSHSY and CDR2 SAAADI. CDR3 DNA: TGCGCCAGCAGTGAGGGGGTCTTGGAGGCTTTCTTT. This translates into CASSEGVLEAFF.

With respect to this clone: This specimen includes other DNA sequences encoding the same CDR3. The V gene is TRBV15, the J gene TRBJ2-5; 7 nucleotides match TRBD2. CDR1 LNHNV and CDR2 YYDKDF come from the germline V gene (reference sequence). V shed 1 base, J shed 2 bases, and the junction held 10 bases outside the gene matches. The CDR3 loop spans 17 amino acids. The CDR3 loop reads CATSRGRLWEGQETQYF. DNA for the CDR3: TGTGCCACCAGCAGAGGCCGATTATGGGAGGGACAAGAGACCCAGTACTTC.